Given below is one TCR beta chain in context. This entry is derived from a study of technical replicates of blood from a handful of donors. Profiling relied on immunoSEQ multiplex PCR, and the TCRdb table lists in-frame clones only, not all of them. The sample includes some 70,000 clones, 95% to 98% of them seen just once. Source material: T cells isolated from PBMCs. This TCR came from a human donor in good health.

The CDR3 region has the DNA TGTGCCAGCAACTTTGCCCGGACACCAAACAGGGGGCAGTTCTTC. Translated: CASNFARTPNRGQFF. The chain combines TRBV6-1 with TRBJ2-1; 7 nucleotides agree with TRBD1. CDR1 and CDR2 (germline): MNHNS, SASEGT. The CDR3 totals 15 residues. The V gene end was trimmed by 7 bases and the J gene end by 12 bases; junction bases not matched to a gene: 18.